What follows is one T cell receptor (beta chain) and its context. The antigen remains undetermined. These data originate in a study of CD8 T cells in ankylosing spondylitis. Study conclusions and caveats: In ankylosing spondylitis patients, matched synovial fluid reportedly showed significant enrichment of disease-linked clones. A TCR beta motif of roughly 8 highly homologous variants seemed to mark ankylosing spondylitis blood.

The CDR3 extends over 16 amino acids. V was pared by 3 bases and J by 4 bases, with 16 bases between. CDR1 and CDR2 (germline): MNHEY, SVGAGI. TCRdb reprocessed the 5' RACE reads via MiXCR and lists one record per CDR3 protein. Altogether about 800,000 distinct CDR3 sequences are present, about 11% being singletons, with the ten largest covering roughly 0.51%. The origin of this receptor is a male donor with ankylosing spondylitis. The sample consisted of blood, either unsorted or a sorted T cell fraction (not recorded which). The chain recombines TRBV6-5 with TRBJ1-3; D not certain. This CDR3 is CASSYRTPGLGNTIYF. The CDR3 region has the DNA TGTGCCAGCAGTTATCGAACACCTGGATTAGGAAACACCATATATTTT.